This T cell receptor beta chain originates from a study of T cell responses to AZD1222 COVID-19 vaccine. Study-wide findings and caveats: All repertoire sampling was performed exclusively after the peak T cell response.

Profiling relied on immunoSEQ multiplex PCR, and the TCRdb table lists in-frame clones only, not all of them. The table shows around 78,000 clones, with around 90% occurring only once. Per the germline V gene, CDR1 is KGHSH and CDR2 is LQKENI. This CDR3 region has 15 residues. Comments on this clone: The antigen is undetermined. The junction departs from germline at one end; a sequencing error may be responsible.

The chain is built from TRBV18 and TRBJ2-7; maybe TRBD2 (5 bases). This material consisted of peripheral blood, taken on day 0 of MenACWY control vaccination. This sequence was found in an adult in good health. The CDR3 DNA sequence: TGTGCCAGCTCACCAACTGTCCAGCGGAGAGGCCCGCAAGACTTC. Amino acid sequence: CASSPTVQRRGPQDF.